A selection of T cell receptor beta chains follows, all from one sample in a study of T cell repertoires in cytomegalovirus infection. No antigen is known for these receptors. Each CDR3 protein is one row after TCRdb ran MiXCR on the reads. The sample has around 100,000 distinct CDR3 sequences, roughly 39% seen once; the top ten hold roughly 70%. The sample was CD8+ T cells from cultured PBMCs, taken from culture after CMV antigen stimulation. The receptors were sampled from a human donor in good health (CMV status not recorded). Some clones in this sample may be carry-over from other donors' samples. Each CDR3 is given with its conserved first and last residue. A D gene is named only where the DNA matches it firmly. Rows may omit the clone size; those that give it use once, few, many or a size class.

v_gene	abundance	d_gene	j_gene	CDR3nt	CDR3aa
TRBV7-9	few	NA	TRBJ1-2	TGTGCCAGCAGCTTGATTGGTGGGGCGGGCTATGGCTACACCTTC	CASSLIGGAGYGYTF
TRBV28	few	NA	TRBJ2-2	TGTGCCAGCAGTCCGGGGCGCCGGGGGACCGGGGAGCTGTTTTTT	CASSPGRRGTGELFF
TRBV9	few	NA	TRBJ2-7	TGTGCCAGCAGCCCCGGAGGGTCAAACGCGTACGAGCAGTACTTC	CASSPGGSNAYEQYF
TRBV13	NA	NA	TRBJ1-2	TGTGCCAGCAGCTTAGGCCTCGGAGGACCGGACTATGGCTACACCTTC	CASSLGLGGPDYGYTF
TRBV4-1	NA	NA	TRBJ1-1	TGCGCCAGCAGCCAATCCCCGGAGAACACTGAAGCTTTCTTT	CASSQSPENTEAFF
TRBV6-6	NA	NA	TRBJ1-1	TGTGCCAGCACCTTCAAAGGGCCGACTGAAGCTTTCTTT	CASTFKGPTEAFF
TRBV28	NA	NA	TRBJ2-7	TGTGCCAGCAGTTTAGGAGGGCAGGGTGCCTACGAGCAGTACTTC	CASSLGGQGAYEQYF
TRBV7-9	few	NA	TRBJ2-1	TGTGCCAGCAGCCCCGCCCCACAGGTGGAGCAGTTCTTC	CASSPAPQVEQFF
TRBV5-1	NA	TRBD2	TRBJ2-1	TGCGCCAGCAGCTCAGCGGGGGGGCATGAGCAGTTCTTC	CASSSAGGHEQFF
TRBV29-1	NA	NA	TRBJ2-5	TGCAGCGTTGAACAGGGGGAGACCCAGTACTTC	CSVEQGETQYF
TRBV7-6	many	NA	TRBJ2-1	TGTGCCAGCAGCTTATCAGGCGGGCTCTACAATGAGCAGTTCTTC	CASSLSGGLYNEQFF
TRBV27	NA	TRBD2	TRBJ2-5	TGTGCCAGCAGCCCGACTAGCTGGGCAGGGGAGACCCAGTACTTC	CASSPTSWAGETQYF
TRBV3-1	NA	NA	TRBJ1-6	TGTGCCGGCAGCCAAACCAATTCACCCCTCCACTTT	CAGSQTNSPLHF
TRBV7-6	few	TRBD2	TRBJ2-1	TGTGCCAGCAGCCCAGGACTAGCGGGGAGGGTCTACAATGAGCAGTTCTTC	CASSPGLAGRVYNEQFF
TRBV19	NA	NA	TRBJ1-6	TGTGCCAGTAGTATAGGGTTCTCACCCCTCCACTTT	CASSIGFSPLHF
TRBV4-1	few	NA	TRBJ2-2	TGCGCCAGCAGCCAAGATTGGGGGTACACCGGGGAGCTGTTTTTT	CASSQDWGYTGELFF
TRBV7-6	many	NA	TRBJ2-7	TGTGCCAGCAGCCCGACTGGAGCCTACGAGCAGTACTTC	CASSPTGAYEQYF
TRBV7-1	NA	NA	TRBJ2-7	TGTGCCAGCAGCCGTGGCCGCGGCGCGAGCTCCTACGAGCAGTACTTC	CASSRGRGASSYEQYF
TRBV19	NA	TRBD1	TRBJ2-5	TGTGCCAGTAGTTCCGTTGGGACAGTGTACCAAGAGACCCAGTACTTC	CASSSVGTVYQETQYF
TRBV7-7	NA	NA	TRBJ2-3	TGTGCCAGCAGCTTAATAGTTGGGGTAGATACGCAGTATTTT	CASSLIVGVDTQYF
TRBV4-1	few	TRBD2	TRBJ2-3	TGCGCCAGCAGCCAAAAGGAGCGGGGGGGAACAGATACGCAGTATTTT	CASSQKERGGTDTQYF
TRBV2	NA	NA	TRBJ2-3	TGTGCCAGCAGGAAGGGGAGCCGCACAGATACGCAGTATTTT	CASRKGSRTDTQYF
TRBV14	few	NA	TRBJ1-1	TGTGCCAGCAGCCAAGAGGGGAGCCGGAACACTGAAGCTTTCTTT	CASSQEGSRNTEAFF
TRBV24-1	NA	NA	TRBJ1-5	TGTGCCACCAGGAATCAGCCCCAGCATTTT	CATRNQPQHF
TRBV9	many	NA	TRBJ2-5	TGTGCCAGCAGCGCTGTTCACTACCAAGAGACCCAGTACTTC	CASSAVHYQETQYF
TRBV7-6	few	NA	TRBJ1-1	TGTGCCAGCAGCCCCAAGCTCATGAACACTGAAGCTTTCTTT	CASSPKLMNTEAFF
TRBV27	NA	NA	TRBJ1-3	TGTGCCAGCAGCCACTCAGTGACTGGAAACACCATATATTTT	CASSHSVTGNTIYF
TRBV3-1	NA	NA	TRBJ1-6	TGTGCCAGCAGCCAAGAGGGTAGGGATTCACCCCTCCACTTT	CASSQEGRDSPLHF
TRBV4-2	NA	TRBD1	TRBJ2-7	TGTGCCAGCAGCCAACAAAACAGGGGTCCGTACGAGCAGTACTTC	CASSQQNRGPYEQYF
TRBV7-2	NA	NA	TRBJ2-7	TGTGCCAGCGTCAGGGGAATGGGCTCCTACGAGCAGTACTTC	CASVRGMGSYEQYF
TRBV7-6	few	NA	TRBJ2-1	TGTGCCAGCAGCTTTCTCCCTCCCACAAATGAGCAGTTCTTC	CASSFLPPTNEQFF
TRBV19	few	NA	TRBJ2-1	TGTGCCAGTAGTATAGGGGGCGGAAGCAATGAGCAGTTCTTC	CASSIGGGSNEQFF
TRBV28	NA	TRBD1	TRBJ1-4	TGTGCCAGCAGTACAGGGGGCGCCCTTTCGACTAATGAAAAACTGTTTTTT	CASSTGGALSTNEKLFF
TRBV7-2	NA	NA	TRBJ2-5	TGTGCCAGCAGCAATTTGACGGGGCAAGAGACCCAGTACTTC	CASSNLTGQETQYF
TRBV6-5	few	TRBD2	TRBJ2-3	TGTGCCAGCACCGCTCTAGCGGGGGACACAGATACGCAGTATTTT	CASTALAGDTDTQYF
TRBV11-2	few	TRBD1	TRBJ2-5	TGTGCCAGCAGCACCGGGGACAGCCAAAAAGAGACCCAGTACTTC	CASSTGDSQKETQYF
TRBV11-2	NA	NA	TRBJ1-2	TGTGCCAGCAGCCCCACCCGGGGTCAGGGCTATGGCTACACCTTC	CASSPTRGQGYGYTF
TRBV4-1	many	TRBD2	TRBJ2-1	TGCGCCAGCAGCCAGAGACTAGCGGGGGGCGTTTTGAGTGAGCAGTTCTTC	CASSQRLAGGVLSEQFF
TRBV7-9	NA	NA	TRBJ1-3	TGTGCCAGCAGCCCAAGGGGCGGGAACACCATATATTTT	CASSPRGGNTIYF
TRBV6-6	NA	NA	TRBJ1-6	TGTGCCAGCGTTAGTGGAAACAGTCATAATTCACCCCTCCACTTT	CASVSGNSHNSPLHF